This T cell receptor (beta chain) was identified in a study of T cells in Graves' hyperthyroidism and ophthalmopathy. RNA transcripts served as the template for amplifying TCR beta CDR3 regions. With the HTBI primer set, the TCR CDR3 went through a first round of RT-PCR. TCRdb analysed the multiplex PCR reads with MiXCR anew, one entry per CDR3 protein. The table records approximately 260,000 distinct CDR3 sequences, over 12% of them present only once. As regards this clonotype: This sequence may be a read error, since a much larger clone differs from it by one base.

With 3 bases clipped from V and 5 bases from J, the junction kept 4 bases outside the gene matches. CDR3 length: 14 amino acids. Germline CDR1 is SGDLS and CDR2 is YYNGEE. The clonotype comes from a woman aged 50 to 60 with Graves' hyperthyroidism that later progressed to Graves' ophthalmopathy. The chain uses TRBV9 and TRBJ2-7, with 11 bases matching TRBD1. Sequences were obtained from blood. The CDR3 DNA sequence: TGTGCCAGCAGCGGCCGGACAGGGGGCCACGAGCAGTACTTC. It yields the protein CASSGRTGGHEQYF.